This T cell receptor beta chain was observed in a study of response to subunit inactivated influenza vaccine. Overall study results and limits: With each seasonal influenza vaccination, the authors suggested, few new T cells are recruited.

In the case of this clonotype: Its specificity is not known.

Trimming took off 1 base at V and 5 bases at J, with 17 bases between the two ends. The germline V gene encodes CDR1 SGHTA and CDR2 FQGNSA. This CDR3 spans 16 amino acids. MiXCR, applied by TCRdb to the RT-PCR reads, yields one record per CDR3 protein. The sample contains under 750,000 distinct CDR3 sequences, 12% of which appear only once. The chain carries TRBV7-2 and TRBJ2-5, with D tentatively TRBD2 (6 bases). The source is a man over 45 who received an inactivated influenza vaccine. The sample was PBMCs from blood, taken on the day of vaccination. CDR3 bases: TGTGCCAGCAGCTTAGTAAGCGGGCGCGGCCGGGAGACCCAGTACTTC. It translates to CASSLVSGRGRETQYF. The full variable domain, its missing parts supplied by reference TRBV7-2 and TRBJ2-5, is GAGVSQSPSNKVTEKGKDVELRCDPISGHTALYWYRQSLGQGLEFLIYFQGNSAPDKSGLPSDRFSAERTGGSVSTLTIQRTQQEDSAVYLCASSLVSGRGRETQYFGPGTRLLVL.